Each of the 9 T cell receptor beta chains below was sequenced from the same sample in a study of T cell responses to AZD1222 COVID-19 vaccine. Libraries were prepared by immunoSEQ multiplex PCR; TCRdb keeps only in-frame clonotypes and omits some of them. The sample carries approximately 120,000 clones, about 90% recorded once. This sample comprised peripheral blood, obtained on day 0 of AZD1222 vaccination. All receptors derive from an adult in good health.

The chain is built from TRBV7-3 and TRBJ2-2; 9 positions agree with TRBD1. V lost 5 bases, J lost 3 bases, and 7 bases stayed unmatched. This CDR3 has 16 amino acids. Germline V gene data show CDR1 as SGHTA and CDR2 as FQGTGA. The DNA of the CDR3 is TGTGCCAGCAGCCCAACAGGGGGCGCGGACACCGGGGAGCTGTTTTTT. This codes for CASSPTGGADTGELFF.

This sequence joins TRBV18 and TRBJ1-2; D perhaps matches TRBD1 (5 bases). The ends were cut back, 1 base at V and 0 bases at J, with 18 bases in the middle. This CDR3 has 18 residues. Germline CDR1 reads KGHSH; CDR2 reads LQKENI. The CDR3 DNA reads TGTGCCAGCTCACCACTAGGGGCTCCTCAAGCCGCTAACTATGGCTACACCTTC. This encodes CASSPLGAPQAANYGYTF.

The chain carries TRBV29-1 and TRBJ1-2, with D possibly being TRBD1 (5 bases). V was cut by 4 bases and J by 13 bases, with 25 bases left in between. The CDR3 is 14 residues long. The germline V gene encodes CDR1 SQVTM and CDR2 ANQGSEA. CDR3 nucleotide sequence: TGCAGCGTTGGGGAGCGACAGAGTGCCATCGCGGGCACCTTC. Its protein product is CSVGERQSAIAGTF.

The chain recombines TRBV5-1 with TRBJ2-1; TRBD2 aligns across 12 bases. J was trimmed by 5 bases and V by 4 bases; bases with no gene match: 7. This CDR3 is 16 amino acids long. Germline V gene lookup returns CDR1 SGHRS and CDR2 YFSETQ. The CDR3 region is CASSTTGLAGNNEQFF. The DNA of the CDR3 is TGCGCCAGCAGCACCACTGGACTAGCGGGAAACAATGAGCAGTTCTTC. Filled out from reference TRBV5-1 and TRBJ2-1, the complete variable domain reads KAGVTQTPRYLIKTRGQQVTLSCSPISGHRSVSWYQQTPGQGLQFLFEYFSETQRNKGNFPGRFSGRQFSNSRSEMNVSTLELGDSALYLCASSTTGLAGNNEQFFGPGTRLTVL.

The gene calls are TRBV10-3 and TRBJ2-5, with TRBD2 identical over 7 bases. The CDR3 has 13 amino acids. Per the germline V gene, CDR1 is ENHRY and CDR2 is SYGVKD. V lost 6 bases and J lost 3; bases outside the gene matches: 4. For the CDR3, the DNA is TGTGCCATCAGGGGCAGCGGGGAAGAGACCCAGTACTTC. Translation: CAIRGSGEETQYF.

V and J are TRBV7-9 and TRBJ2-7; tentative D call: TRBD2 (6 bases). This CDR3 region has 16 residues. Germline V gene lookup returns CDR1 SEHNR and CDR2 FQNEAQ (reference sequence). Trimming removed 2 bases from V and 4 bases from J, with 18 bases in between. This chain's CDR3 is CASSLIGASAGYEQYF. CDR3 in DNA: TGTGCCAGCAGCTTAATAGGGGCTAGCGCCGGTTACGAGCAGTACTTC.

The rearrangement joins TRBV6-5 to TRBJ2-5; 8 nucleotides align to TRBD1. Unmatched junction bases numbered 10, after V lost 7 bases and J lost 3 bases. The CDR3 runs to 15 residues. Germline values: CDR1 MNHEY, CDR2 SVGAGI. CDR3 DNA sequence: TGTGCCAGCACCCTGAGCAGGGGGCCGGAAGAGACCCAGTACTTC. Its translation: CASTLSRGPEETQYF.

The chain recombines TRBV6-4 with TRBJ1-5; D is ambiguous. Trimming took off 7 bases at V and 6 bases at J, with 10 bases between the two ends. This CDR3 has 12 amino acids. Germline V gene lookup returns CDR1 MRHNA and CDR2 SNTAGT. CDR3 DNA sequence: TGTGCCAGCACTCAGGACGGTCAGCCCCAGCATTTT. Translation gives CASTQDGQPQHF.

This sequence joins TRBV30 and TRBJ2-2, with D possibly being TRBD2 (5 bases). With 2 bases removed from V and 5 bases from J, the gap between germline ends came to 15 bases. The CDR3 has 15 amino acids. Per germline, CDR1 GTSNPN and CDR2 SVGIG (reference sequence). Here the CDR3 DNA reads TGTGCCTGGAGTACTCTAGCTCTGGGGACCGGGGAGCTGTTTTTT. Translated: CAWSTLALGTGELFF. Looking up the rest from reference TRBV30 and TRBJ2-2 gives the full variable domain: SQTIHQWPATLVQPVGSPLSLECTVEGTSNPNLYWYRQAAGRGLQLLFYSVGIGQISSEVPQNLSASRPQDRQFILSSKKLLLSDSGFYLCAWSTLALGTGELFFGEGSRLTVL.